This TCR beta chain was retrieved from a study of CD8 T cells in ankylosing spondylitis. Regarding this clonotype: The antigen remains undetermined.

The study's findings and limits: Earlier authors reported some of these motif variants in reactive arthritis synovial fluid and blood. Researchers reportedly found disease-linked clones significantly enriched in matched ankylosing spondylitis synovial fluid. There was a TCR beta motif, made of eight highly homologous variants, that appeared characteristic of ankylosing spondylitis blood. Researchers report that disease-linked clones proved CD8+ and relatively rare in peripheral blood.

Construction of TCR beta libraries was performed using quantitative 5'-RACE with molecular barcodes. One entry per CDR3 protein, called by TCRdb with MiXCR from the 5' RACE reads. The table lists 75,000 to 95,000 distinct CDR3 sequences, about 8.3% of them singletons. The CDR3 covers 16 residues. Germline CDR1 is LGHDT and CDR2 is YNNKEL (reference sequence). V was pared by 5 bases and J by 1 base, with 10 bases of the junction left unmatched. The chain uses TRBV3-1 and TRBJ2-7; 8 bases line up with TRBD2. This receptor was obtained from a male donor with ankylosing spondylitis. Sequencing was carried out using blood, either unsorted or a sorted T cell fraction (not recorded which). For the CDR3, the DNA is TGTGCCAGCAGCTGGGGGGGCCGCGGGAGGTCCTACGAGCAGTACTTC. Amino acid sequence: CASSWGGRGRSYEQYF.